Listed below are T cell receptor beta chains from one sample, sequenced in a study of cytomegalovirus exposure and HLA in healthy donors. TCRdb's table, derived via immunoSEQ multiplex PCR, lists solely in-frame clones and lacks some. The sample holds 100,000 to 150,000 clones, about 80% seen once. The specimen was PBMCs. These receptors were collected from a man in his forties or fifties in good health and CMV-seropositive. CDR3s include the opening cysteine and the closing phenylalanine or tryptophan. Fields, in order: V gene, D gene, J gene, clone size, CDR3 protein, CDR3 DNA. D genes are given only for firm matches. Size tells how often a clone was seen (once, few, many) or the class of an expanded clone, and some rows leave it out.

TRBV27,.,TRBJ1-1,once,CASSSLGLLTRWGTEAFF,TGTGCCAGCAGTTCCCTAGGACTCCTAACACGGTGGGGCACTGAAGCTTTCTTT
TRBV19,.,TRBJ2-2,once,CASSIVQVGTGELFF,TGTGCCAGTAGTATCGTGCAGGTCGGCACCGGGGAGCTGTTTTTT
TRBV28,.,TRBJ1-5,medium-sized,CASSFFEDWDQPQHF,TGTGCCAGCAGTTTTTTCGAGGACTGGGATCAGCCCCAGCATTTT
TRBV30,.,TRBJ2-7,.,CAWSYLARAYEQYF,TGTGCCTGGAGTTATCTAGCGAGAGCCTACGAGCAGTACTTC
TRBV29-1,.,TRBJ2-3,.,CSVEDLQRAGTDTQYF,TGCAGCGTTGAAGATCTGCAGCGGGCTGGCACAGATACGCAGTATTTT
TRBV5-1,.,TRBJ1-3,once,CASSWGGASGNTIYF,TGCGCCAGCAGCTGGGGAGGGGCGAGTGGAAACACCATATATTTT
TRBV23-1,.,TRBJ1-5,.,CASSLKRRGASNQPQHF,TGCGCCAGCAGTCTTAAAAGACGGGGGGCAAGCAATCAGCCCCAGCATTTT
TRBV7-9,.,TRBJ2-7,.,CASSLGLGTTYEQYF,TGTGCCAGCAGCTTAGGTCTAGGAACGACCTACGAGCAGTACTTC
TRBV6-6,.,TRBJ2-5,.,CASSYEAETQYF,TGTGCCAGCAGTTATGAGGCGGAGACCCAGTACTTC
TRBV6-5,TRBD1,TRBJ2-1,few,CASSSRGQHNEQFF,TGTGCCAGCAGCAGCCGGGGACAGCACAATGAGCAGTTCTTC
TRBV30,.,TRBJ1-2,.,CAWRSSVPLGYTF,TGTGCCTGGAGATCGAGCGTCCCGCTAGGCTACACCTTC
TRBV7-2,TRBD1,TRBJ2-7,.,CASSSLPGQGSYEQYF,TGTGCCAGCAGCTCCCTCCCGGGACAGGGTTCCTACGAGCAGTACTTC
TRBV27,TRBD1,TRBJ2-1,once,CASSLGYRGGDEQFF,TGTGCCAGCAGTTTGGGGTACAGGGGTGGCGATGAGCAGTTCTTC
TRBV7-2,TRBD1,TRBJ1-5,.,CASSINRGEQPQHF,TGTGCCAGCAGCATAAACAGGGGTGAACAGCCCCAGCATTTT
TRBV6-5,TRBD2,TRBJ2-7,.,CASSSQSGGPYEQYF,TGTGCCAGCAGTTCCCAGAGCGGGGGACCTTACGAGCAGTACTTC
TRBV10-3,TRBD1,TRBJ1-5,.,CATGTDPYQPQHF,TGTGCCACCGGGACAGACCCGTATCAGCCCCAGCATTTT